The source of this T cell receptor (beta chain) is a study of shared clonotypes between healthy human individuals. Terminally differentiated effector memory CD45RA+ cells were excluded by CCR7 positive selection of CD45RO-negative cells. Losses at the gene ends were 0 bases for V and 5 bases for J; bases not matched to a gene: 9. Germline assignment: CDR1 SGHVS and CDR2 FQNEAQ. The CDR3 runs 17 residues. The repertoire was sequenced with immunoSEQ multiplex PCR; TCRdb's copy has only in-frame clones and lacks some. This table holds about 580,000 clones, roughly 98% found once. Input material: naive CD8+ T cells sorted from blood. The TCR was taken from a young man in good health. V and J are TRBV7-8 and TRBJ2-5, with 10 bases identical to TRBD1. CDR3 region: CASSLATGGFSVETQYF. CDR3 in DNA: TGTGCCAGCAGCTTAGCGACAGGGGGCTTTTCAGTTGAGACCCAGTACTTC.